This T cell receptor (beta chain) was identified in a study of blood T cell repertoires in COVID-19. Study background: T cells, B-cell-depleted T cells, or PBMCs provided the cDNA or gDNA that served as material.

Membership in each cohort depended on participant-reported clinical history. Recovered status in Cohort 3 required two negative PCRs, clearance, or symptom resolution. The trim removed 2 bases at V and 6 bases at J, leaving 9 bases unmatched. Per the germline V gene, CDR1 is SNHLY and CDR2 is FYNNEI. This CDR3 region has 15 residues. Original processing notes: Amplification of reference gene primers provided the estimated nucleated cell counts. Only in-frame clones appear in the TCRdb table, and some are missing; sequencing was by immunoSEQ multiplex PCR. V and J calls and clone size come straight from that table; D and trimming were deduced from the DNA. The sample holds about 350,000 clones, 70% to 90% seen once.

Specimen: PBMCs or T cells enriched from blood (not recorded which). This clonotype was obtained from a woman in her twenties or thirties who had recovered from COVID-19. The chain combines TRBV2 with TRBJ1-1; 7 positions match TRBD1. CDR3 in DNA: TGTGCCAGCAGTGAAATGCCCCAGGGGGAAGCTGAAGCTTTCTTT. Translated, it gives CASSEMPQGEAEAFF.